Included here is one T cell receptor beta chain sequence, with context. Trimming removed 4 bases from V and 2 bases from J; junction bases left unmatched: 3. The CDR3 has 16 residues. Germline V lookup: CDR1 SGHRS, CDR2 YFSETQ. This specimen comes from a study of control samples from healthy donors and cancer patients. Clones were read by immunoSEQ multiplex PCR, and TCRdb kept only the in-frame ones, dropping some. The sample includes about 160,000 clones, 70% to 90% of them seen just once. The V gene is TRBV5-1, the J gene TRBJ2-1, with 13 positions matching TRBD2. Sequenced sample: blood. The sequence was collected from a man aged 25 to 45 in good health. In DNA form, the CDR3 reads TGCGCCAGCAGCAAGGGGACTAGCGGGGCCTACAATGAGCAGTTCTTC. It is translated as CASSKGTSGAYNEQFF.